Described below is a single TCR beta chain sequence and its context. This sample is drawn from a study of CD8 T cells in Susac syndrome. RNA totalling roughly 0.45 to 1 ug underwent reverse transcription with random hexamers. The method of amplification for TCR beta CDR3 was immunoSEQ multiplex PCR, covering 54 Vbeta and 13 Jbeta. TCRdb ran MiXCR on the immunoSEQ multiplex PCR reads and lists one entry per CDR3 protein. The sample includes 180,000 or so distinct CDR3 sequences, about 93% of them seen just once. The authors carried out high-throughput sequencing of TCR beta. They applied it to CD8+ and CD4+ T cells obtained from blood. Controls matched for sex and age were healthy donors. The CD8+ and CD4+ T cells were isolated magnetically using a negative isolation approach, whereas the TEMRA cells were enriched by FACS. The sequence was obtained from a human donor in good health. The sample comprised CD4+ T cells from PBMCs.

The CDR3: CASSAASAVYGYTF. CDR3 bases: TGCGCCAGCAGCGCTGCGTCCGCCGTCTATGGCTACACCTTC. The chain employs TRBV5-1 and TRBJ1-2; the D is unclear. Trimming shortened V by 4 bases and J by 4 bases, and 14 bases separated the two germline ends. This CDR3 is built from 14 residues. The germline CDR1 and CDR2 sequences are SGHRS and YFSETQ.